Listed here are 20 T cell receptor beta chains from one sample, sequenced in a study of CD8 T cells in ankylosing spondylitis. TCRdb re-called the 5' RACE reads with MiXCR, one entry per CDR3 protein. Among some 270,000 distinct CDR3 sequences listed, 18% were seen once. Sample: blood, either unsorted or a sorted T cell fraction (not recorded which). These receptors all come from a male donor with ankylosing spondylitis or in good health (not recorded which).

This clonotype was detected a few times. The rearrangement joins TRBV4-1 to TRBJ2-7; 10 bases are shared with TRBD2. This CDR3 is 17 amino acids long. The V gene end was trimmed by 3 bases and the J gene end by 2 bases; junction bases not matched to a gene: 10. Germline CDR1 and CDR2: MGHRA and YSYEKL. For the CDR3, the DNA is TGCGCCAGCAGCCACGAATCCGGACTAGCGGACCCCTACGAGCAGTACTTC. Translated, it gives CASSHESGLADPYEQYF.

There are many counts of this clonotype. This chain links TRBV5-1 with TRBJ2-1; 10 nucleotides agree with TRBD2. This CDR3 is built from 18 residues. V lost 4 bases and J lost 7; bases outside the gene matches: 17. CDR1 and CDR2 from the germline V gene are SGHRS and YFSETQ. The CDR3 spells CASSRNSGRTPSWNEQFF. CDR3 sequence (DNA): TGCGCCAGCAGCCGAAATAGCGGGAGGACCCCCTCGTGGAATGAGCAGTTCTTC.

The chain carries TRBV12-3 or TRBV12-4 and TRBJ2-6; D call uncertain. The CDR3 runs 17 residues. V gave up 3 bases and J gave up 0 bases, with 12 bases separating them. CDR3 bases: TGTGCCAGCAGTTTCCGACCGGACGGCTCTGGGGCCAACGTCCTGACTTTC. Translating gives CASSFRPDGSGANVLTF.

In its sample, this clonotype was seen a few times. This sequence joins TRBV24-1 and TRBJ2-3; D might be TRBD2 (6 bases). CDR3 length: 12 residues. Germline V lookup: CDR1 KGHDR, CDR2 SFDVKD. V was clipped by 9 bases and J by 4 bases, with 10 bases between them. CDR3 in amino acids: CATGGESDTQYF. CDR3 bases: TGTGCCACCGGAGGGGAATCAGATACGCAGTATTTT.

The chain employs TRBV4-3 and TRBJ2-3; 9 nucleotides align to TRBD2. The length of the CDR3 is 17 residues. V was pared by 2 bases and J by 2 bases, with 8 bases of the junction left unmatched. Germline CDR1 is LGHNA and CDR2 is YSLEER. This CDR3 is CASSQNLTSGHTDTQYF. CDR3 coding DNA: TGCGCCAGCAGCCAAAACCTGACTAGCGGCCACACAGATACGCAGTATTTT.

V is TRBV5-6 and J is TRBJ2-7; weak D call: TRBD2 (7 bases). The germline V gene encodes CDR1 SGHDT and CDR2 YYEEEE. Deletions cut 2 bases from V and 0 bases from J, with 18 bases between. The length of the CDR3 is 17 residues. Written as DNA, the CDR3 is TGTGCCAGCAGCTTCTCAACAGGGACTACCAGCTCCTACGAGCAGTACTTC. Translated: CASSFSTGTTSSYEQYF.

This clonotype came up a few times. This chain joins TRBV12-3 or TRBV12-4 and TRBJ2-1; possibly TRBD2 for D (5 bases). The V gene lost 8 bases and the J gene lost 3 bases, with 11 bases spanning the gap. This CDR3 comprises 13 residues. CDR3 amino acids: CASLRADYNEQFF. The CDR3 DNA reads TGTGCCAGCCTACGAGCGGACTACAATGAGCAGTTCTTC.

In this sample, this clonotype turned up a few times. This chain joins TRBV5-1 and TRBJ2-7; D is uncertain. Germline V gene data show CDR1 as SGHRS and CDR2 as YFSETQ. The ends were cut back, 0 bases at V and 2 bases at J, with 6 bases in the middle. CDR3 length equals 13 residues. The CDR3 nucleotides are TGCGCCAGCAGCTTGGGGTCCGCCTACGAGCAGTACTTC. Its protein product is CASSLGSAYEQYF.

The chain links TRBV6-6 to TRBJ1-4; D is unresolved. The CDR3 is 12 residues long. Germline CDR1 MNHNY, CDR2 SVGAGI (reference sequence). V lost 6 bases and J lost 6, with 8 bases in between. CDR3 sequence reads: CASRALDEKLFF. As DNA, the CDR3 is TGTGCCAGCAGAGCCTTAGATGAAAAACTGTTTTTT.

The chain recombines TRBV12-3 or TRBV12-4 with TRBJ2-7; TRBD1 aligns across 7 bases. Trimming cost V 7 bases and J 5 bases; bases outside gene matches: 8. This CDR3 is 13 amino acids long. The CDR3 region has the DNA TGTGCCAGCACTTACCGACAGGGAGACGAGCAGTACTTC. Amino acid sequence: CASTYRQGDEQYF.

This clonotype was observed a handful of times. The gene calls are TRBV7-8 and TRBJ2-2; D may be TRBD2 (5 bases). V lost 4 bases and J lost 2, with 17 bases in between. CDR3 length equals 17 residues. Looked up from germline, CDR1 is SGHVS and CDR2 is FQNEAQ. The CDR3 DNA follows: TGTGCCAGCAGCTACACACGGACTGCCCTTAACACCGGGGAGCTGTTTTTT. This translates into CASSYTRTALNTGELFF.

This clonotype was seen a few times. This rearrangement joins TRBV24-1 to TRBJ2-7; 9 bases map to TRBD1. The CDR3 sequence is 16 residues long. With V trimmed by 2 bases and J by 0 bases, 4 bases remained unmatched. Germline V CDR1 and CDR2: KGHDR, SFDVKD. CDR3 DNA sequence: TGTGCCACCAGTGATTCCGGGACAGGGCACTCCTACGAGCAGTACTTC. Translation: CATSDSGTGHSYEQYF.

The chain employs TRBV7-8 and TRBJ1-2, with D hard to call. Looked up from germline, CDR1 is SGHVS and CDR2 is FQNEAQ. This CDR3 is 14 amino acids long. V lost 2 bases, J lost 4 bases, and 11 bases lay in between. In nucleotides, the CDR3 is TGTGCCAGCAGCTTAACTGACGGGGTCTATGGCTACACCTTC. This encodes CASSLTDGVYGYTF.

This chain uses TRBV7-9 with TRBJ2-3, with D uncertain. The CDR3 is made up of 12 amino acids. Germline V gene lookup returns CDR1 SEHNR and CDR2 FQNEAQ (reference sequence). V shed 5 bases and J shed 6 bases, with 9 bases lying between them. CDR3 residues: CASSPERDTQYF. For the CDR3, the DNA is TGTGCCAGCAGCCCAGAGAGGGATACGCAGTATTTT.

V usage is TRBV9 and J usage is TRBJ1-2, with 8 nucleotides matching TRBD1. Germline lookup yields CDR1 SGDLS and CDR2 YYNGEE. The CDR3 is 14 amino acids. The V and J ends lost 3 bases and 7 bases, in that order; junction bases with no gene match: 8. In nucleotides, the CDR3 is TGTGCCAGCAGCGGGGGGACAGGCGACTTTGGCTACACCTTC. It codes for CASSGGTGDFGYTF.

The chain joins TRBV29-1 to TRBJ2-3; D is unresolved. The V end was cut by 0 bases, the J end by 0 bases, with 13 bases between. There are 16 residues in the CDR3. Germline V gives CDR1 SQVTM, CDR2 ANQGSEA. CDR3 sequence reads: CSVEDPGLASTDTQYF. CDR3 bases: TGCAGCGTTGAAGATCCTGGGCTGGCGAGCACAGATACGCAGTATTTT.

This clonotype was detected only a few times. The chain joins TRBV12-3 or TRBV12-4 to TRBJ2-2; TRBD1 is a possible D gene (5 bases). Trimming stripped 3 bases from V and 0 bases from J, with 14 bases between. This CDR3 has 17 amino acids. Written as DNA, the CDR3 is TGTGCCAGCAGTTTTTTTGGACATACAACGAACACCGGGGAGCTGTTTTTT. Its translation: CASSFFGHTTNTGELFF.

This clonotype was counted a few times. V is TRBV6-1 and J is TRBJ2-7; 9 bases agree with TRBD2. The V and J ends lost 8 bases and 3 bases, in that order; junction bases with no gene match: 5. Germline-derived CDR1 and CDR2 are MNHNS and SASEGT. The CDR3 has 13 residues. DNA for the CDR3: TGTGCCAGCCGGTTGACTAGCGGCTACGAGCAGTACTTC. The encoded protein is CASRLTSGYEQYF.

This clonotype was observed once. This chain joins TRBV10-3 and TRBJ2-1; D is uncertain. CDR3 length: 16 residues. The ends were cut back, 2 bases at V and 8 bases at J, with 19 bases in the middle. From germline, CDR1 is ENHRY and CDR2 SYGVKD. The CDR3 DNA reads as TGTGCCATCAGTGAGGCCGGTAGCCGAATTGTCGATGAGCAGTTCTTC. It specifies CAISEAGSRIVDEQFF.

V and J are TRBV9 and TRBJ1-1; no reliable D call. Deletions cut 0 bases from V and 4 bases from J, with 10 bases between. CDR1 and CDR2 from the germline V gene are SGDLS and YYNGEE. This CDR3 comprises 14 residues. CDR3 loop: CASSVEGGFTEAFF. CDR3 in DNA: TGTGCCAGCAGCGTAGAAGGCGGGTTCACTGAAGCTTTCTTT.